This TCR beta chain was recorded in a study of cytomegalovirus exposure and HLA in healthy donors. Germline values: CDR1 MDHEN, CDR2 SYDVKM. V gave up 5 bases and J gave up 5 bases, with 15 bases separating them. The CDR3 spans 14 residues. It was with 60 Vbeta and 13 Jbeta primers that the PCR ran. Clones were sequenced by immunoSEQ multiplex PCR, and TCRdb holds only the in-frame ones, with some missing. Of roughly 170,000 clones listed, 80% to 85% are singletons. Healthy people donating bone marrow made up the donors. The sequenced sample was PBMCs. V gene TRBV28 combines with J gene TRBJ1-1; D not resolved. The sequence was obtained from a man aged 50-60 years in good health and CMV-seronegative. CDR3 bases: TGTGCCAGCAGTATAATACGAGGGCTGACTGAAGCTTTCTTT. As protein: CASSIIRGLTEAFF.